This is a list of T cell receptor beta chains from one sample in a study of blood T cell repertoires in COVID-19. Generated by immunoSEQ multiplex PCR, the TCRdb table keeps only in-frame clones and is missing some. The sample has over 85,000 clones; 80% to 90% are singletons. Sequenced input: peripheral blood. These receptors came from a human donor in a cohort sampled during active COVID-19. Both conserved end residues are part of each CDR3. D genes are given only for firm matches. Size is stated for part of the rows, as once, few or many counts, or as a class when the clone is expanded.

clone_size: few; d_call: -; j_call: TRBJ2-7; v_call: TRBV7-9; cdr3_aa: CASSSDRYSSYEQYF; cdr3_nt: TGTGCCAGCAGTTCTGACAGATATAGCTCCTACGAGCAGTACTTC
clone_size: once; d_call: TRBD1; j_call: TRBJ2-7; v_call: TRBV5-1; cdr3_aa: CASSLPTGGSGEQYF; cdr3_nt: TGCGCCAGCAGCTTGCCGACAGGGGGCTCGGGGGAGCAGTACTTC
clone_size: -; d_call: TRBD2; j_call: TRBJ2-1; v_call: TRBV19; cdr3_aa: CASSPGGRWSGFF; cdr3_nt: TGTGCCAGTAGTCCGGGGGGTCGCTGGAGTGGGTTCTTC
clone_size: -; d_call: TRBD1; j_call: TRBJ1-1; v_call: TRBV18; cdr3_aa: CASSPLGQGARNTEAFF; cdr3_nt: TGTGCCAGCTCACCATTGGGACAGGGGGCGCGGAACACTGAAGCTTTCTTT
clone_size: once; d_call: TRBD1; j_call: TRBJ1-1; v_call: TRBV2; cdr3_aa: CISRGQVNTEAFF; cdr3_nt: TGTATATCCAGGGGGCAAGTGAACACTGAAGCTTTCTTT
clone_size: -; d_call: -; j_call: TRBJ2-2; v_call: TRBV4-3; cdr3_aa: CASSRSADVTGELFF; cdr3_nt: TGCGCCAGCAGCCGAAGTGCGGATGTCACCGGGGAGCTGTTTTTT
clone_size: once; d_call: TRBD2; j_call: TRBJ2-7; v_call: TRBV5-5; cdr3_aa: CASSPPGLAVYEQYF; cdr3_nt: TGTGCCAGCAGCCCACCAGGACTAGCCGTCTACGAGCAGTACTTC
clone_size: -; d_call: TRBD1; j_call: TRBJ2-2; v_call: TRBV7-2; cdr3_aa: CASSQDRGTGELFF; cdr3_nt: TGTGCCAGCAGCCAAGACAGGGGCACCGGGGAGCTGTTTTTT
clone_size: -; d_call: TRBD1; j_call: TRBJ1-4; v_call: TRBV4-1; cdr3_aa: CASSMRQGATNEKLFF; cdr3_nt: TGCGCCAGCAGCATGCGACAGGGCGCAACTAATGAAAAACTGTTTTTT
clone_size: -; d_call: -; j_call: TRBJ1-1; v_call: TRBV30; cdr3_aa: CAWSGGIMNTEAFF; cdr3_nt: TGTGCCTGGAGTGGAGGGATCATGAACACTGAAGCTTTCTTT
clone_size: -; d_call: TRBD2; j_call: TRBJ2-7; v_call: TRBV4-1; cdr3_aa: CASSLGVGLAGGEQYF; cdr3_nt: TGCGCCAGCAGCCTTGGGGTCGGACTAGCGGGGGGCGAGCAGTACTTC
clone_size: -; d_call: TRBD1; j_call: TRBJ1-6; v_call: TRBV6-2/TRBV6-3; cdr3_aa: CASSRYRGGDNSPLHF; cdr3_nt: TGTGCCAGCAGTCGGTACAGGGGTGGCGATAATTCACCCCTCCACTTT